These T cell receptor beta chains were read from a single sample in a study of T cells in Graves' hyperthyroidism and ophthalmopathy. TCRdb redid the calling of the multiplex PCR reads with MiXCR, one entry per CDR3 protein. There are some 550,000 distinct CDR3 sequences in the sample; approximately 15% occur only once, and less than 3.5% lies in the top ten. The specimen sequenced was blood. The receptors shown here come from a woman in her 40s with Graves' ophthalmopathy. Both conserved end residues are part of each CDR3. The D gene is left open where the match is weak. Not every row has a clone size; where given, it reads once, few, many or a size class.

TRBV19	.	TRBJ2-6	.	CASSIDLYQSSGANVLTF	TGTGCCAGTAGTATAGATCTTTATCAGAGCTCTGGGGCCAACGTCCTGACTTTC
TRBV9	.	TRBJ2-1	TRBD2	CASSQVGGLNEQFF	TGTGCCAGCAGCCAAGTGGGGGGGTTGAATGAGCAGTTCTTC
TRBV20-1	many	TRBJ2-5	.	CSAQRGFETQYF	TGCAGTGCTCAAAGGGGGTTTGAGACCCAGTACTTC
TRBV20-1	many	TRBJ2-7	TRBD2	CSASGTSGSEQYF	TGCAGTGCTAGCGGGACTAGCGGGAGCGAGCAGTACTTC
TRBV5-5	.	TRBJ1-6	TRBD1	CASSSGQGGNSPLHF	TGTGCCAGCAGCTCCGGACAGGGGGGTAATTCACCCCTCCACTTT
TRBV11-2	many	TRBJ2-7	TRBD2	CASSDPGGARGEQYF	TGTGCCAGCAGCGATCCCGGGGGGGCTCGGGGGGAGCAGTACTTC
TRBV15	many	TRBJ2-1	TRBD2	CATSSVSGGAYNEQFF	TGTGCCACCAGCAGTGTAAGCGGGGGCGCTTACAATGAGCAGTTCTTC
TRBV2	.	TRBJ1-1	TRBD1	CASSAGTVKTEAFF	TGTGCCAGCAGTGCCGGGACAGTGAAGACTGAAGCTTTCTTT
TRBV20-1	few	TRBJ2-3	.	CSAPQTATDTQYF	TGCAGTGCTCCTCAGACGGCTACCGATACGCAGTATTTT
TRBV30	many	TRBJ2-5	.	CAWSSALGETQYF	TGTGCCTGGAGTTCGGCACTAGGGGAGACCCAGTACTTC
TRBV7-8	few	TRBJ2-7	TRBD2	CASSGGEAGVTYEQYF	TGTGCCAGCAGCGGAGGAGAGGCGGGAGTAACCTACGAGCAGTACTTC
TRBV18	many	TRBJ2-7	.	CASSPQDGLGEQYF	TGTGCCAGCTCACCCCAAGACGGGTTAGGCGAGCAGTACTTC
TRBV2	many	TRBJ1-5	.	CASSGGTQGSNQPQHF	TGTGCCAGCAGTGGAGGGACTCAGGGAAGCAATCAGCCCCAGCATTTT
TRBV2	many	TRBJ1-2	.	CASSELGEANYGYTF	TGTGCCAGCAGTGAATTAGGGGAAGCTAACTATGGCTACACCTTC
TRBV18	many	TRBJ1-1	.	CASSSEEGLAFF	TGTGCCAGCTCATCGGAGGAGGGGCTAGCTTTCTTT
TRBV10-3	many	TRBJ2-7	TRBD1	CAISESARGLISYEQYF	TGTGCCATCAGTGAGTCGGCCAGGGGGCTAATTTCCTACGAGCAGTACTTC
TRBV28	many	TRBJ1-2	.	CASSEGRWDTANYGYTF	TGTGCCAGCAGCGAAGGACGATGGGACACAGCTAACTATGGCTACACCTTC
TRBV7-3	many	TRBJ2-1	.	CASSLKGGVGYNEQFF	TGTGCCAGCAGCTTAAAGGGCGGGGTGGGTTACAATGAGCAGTTCTTC
TRBV18	many	TRBJ2-7	.	CASSPGFEQYF	TGTGCCAGCTCACCAGGGTTCGAGCAGTACTTC
TRBV30	few	TRBJ1-1	.	CASTTAGRSEAFF	TGTGCCTCAACGACAGCGGGGCGTTCTGAAGCTTTCTTT
TRBV3-1	many	TRBJ2-5	TRBD1	CASSQEDRAYRQETQYF	TGTGCCAGCAGCCAAGAGGACAGGGCATACCGCCAAGAGACCCAGTACTTC
TRBV20-1	few	TRBJ2-3	TRBD2	CSARTSGSAGTDTQYF	TGCAGTGCTAGGACTAGCGGGAGCGCAGGCACAGATACGCAGTATTTT
TRBV27	.	TRBJ2-2	.	CATKSLRNSLDTGELFF	TGTGCCACCAAGAGTCTGCGCAACAGCCTCGACACCGGGGAGCTGTTTTTT
TRBV29-1	few	TRBJ2-3	.	CSLLTPTDTQYF	TGCAGCCTGTTGACACCCACAGATACGCAGTATTTT
TRBV27	many	TRBJ2-1	.	CASSLQPDVGNEQFF	TGTGCCAGCAGTTTACAACCCGACGTGGGCAATGAGCAGTTCTTC
TRBV6-1	.	TRBJ1-4	.	CASSEDQNEKLFF	TGTGCCAGCAGTGAAGACCAGAATGAAAAACTGTTTTTT
TRBV18	.	TRBJ2-7	TRBD2	CASSPPSGVHEQYF	TGTGCCAGCTCACCACCGAGCGGGGTCCACGAGCAGTACTTC
TRBV24-1	.	TRBJ2-1	TRBD2	CATSGLGTSGIEQFF	TGTGCCACCAGTGGTCTGGGGACTAGCGGGATTGAGCAGTTCTTC
TRBV10-1	few	TRBJ2-6	.	CASSEPLDTASGANVLTF	TGCGCCAGCAGTGAGCCCCTTGATACCGCTTCTGGGGCCAACGTCCTGACTTTC
TRBV6-2/TRBV6-3	.	TRBJ2-2	TRBD1	CASSYLTGFARELFF	TGTGCCAGCAGTTACTTGACAGGGTTCGCCCGGGAGCTGTTTTTT
TRBV7-2	many	TRBJ2-3	TRBD2	CASSSNGGAADTQYF	TGTGCCAGCAGCTCAAACGGGGGGGCCGCAGATACGCAGTATTTT
TRBV6-1	.	TRBJ2-5	.	CASRSSVGIQETQYF	TGTGCCAGCAGATCCTCGGTGGGGATCCAAGAGACCCAGTACTTC
TRBV20-1	many	TRBJ1-3	.	CSAPLDGPSGNTIYF	TGCAGTGCACCATTGGATGGCCCCTCTGGAAACACCATATATTTT
TRBV28	many	TRBJ1-2	TRBD1	CASSLTGALYGYTF	TGTGCCAGCAGTTTAACAGGGGCTCTCTATGGCTACACCTTC
TRBV20-1	many	TRBJ1-1	.	CSASNRGGQGVNTEAFF	TGCAGTGCTAGTAATCGGGGTGGTCAGGGCGTGAACACTGAAGCTTTCTTT
TRBV7-2	.	TRBJ2-7	.	CASSTWTGNYEQYF	TGTGCCAGCAGCACCTGGACTGGGAACTACGAGCAGTACTTC
TRBV6-1	few	TRBJ1-5	.	CASRHGSTGGRNQPQHF	TGTGCCAGCAGGCACGGGTCGACAGGAGGACGCAATCAGCCCCAGCATTTT
TRBV10-2	.	TRBJ2-2	TRBD2	CASNAAGPYTGELFF	TGCGCCAGCAACGCAGCGGGACCTTACACCGGGGAGCTGTTTTTT
TRBV28	.	TRBJ2-3	.	CASSWRVGTGTQYF	TGTGCCAGCAGTTGGAGGGTTGGAACAGGTACGCAGTATTTT
TRBV4-1	many	TRBJ2-2	TRBD2	CASSQGLAQNTGELFF	TGCGCCAGCAGCCAAGGACTAGCCCAGAACACCGGGGAGCTGTTTTTT
TRBV30	many	TRBJ1-5	.	CAWSLAQGGDQPQHF	TGTGCCTGGAGCCTTGCACAGGGTGGCGATCAGCCCCAGCATTTT
TRBV27	many	TRBJ1-6	.	CASSLSGGLGGSPLHF	TGTGCCAGCAGTTTATCTGGCGGGCTCGGGGGCTCACCCCTCCACTTT